The TCR beta chain under discussion was sequenced for a study of blood T cell repertoires in COVID-19. At the level of the study: Specimens from acute and convalescent COVID-19 originated in the United States, Italy and Spain. T cells, B-cell-depleted T cells, or PBMCs provided the cDNA or gDNA that served as material.

Under the authors' procedure: Counts of nucleated cells, estimated from reference gene primer amplification, were obtained. Generated by immunoSEQ multiplex PCR, the TCRdb table keeps only in-frame clones and is missing some. Clone size and the V and J calls come from that table; the DNA yielded D and trimming. Among 95,000 to 150,000 clones listed, around 87% were seen once. The sequencing input was peripheral blood. The TCR comes from a woman between 50 and 59 years old with acute or convalescent COVID-19.

This CDR3 reads CASSPNQWFNYGYTF. The CDR3 DNA sequence: TGTGCCAGCAGCCCCAACCAGTGGTTCAACTATGGCTACACCTTC. V is TRBV3-1 (or the pseudogene TRBV3-2) and J is TRBJ1-2; D is uncertain. This CDR3 contains 15 residues. V lost 4 bases, J lost 2 bases, and 14 bases lay in between. CDR1 is LGHDT, CDR2 YNNKEL, per germline (reference sequence).